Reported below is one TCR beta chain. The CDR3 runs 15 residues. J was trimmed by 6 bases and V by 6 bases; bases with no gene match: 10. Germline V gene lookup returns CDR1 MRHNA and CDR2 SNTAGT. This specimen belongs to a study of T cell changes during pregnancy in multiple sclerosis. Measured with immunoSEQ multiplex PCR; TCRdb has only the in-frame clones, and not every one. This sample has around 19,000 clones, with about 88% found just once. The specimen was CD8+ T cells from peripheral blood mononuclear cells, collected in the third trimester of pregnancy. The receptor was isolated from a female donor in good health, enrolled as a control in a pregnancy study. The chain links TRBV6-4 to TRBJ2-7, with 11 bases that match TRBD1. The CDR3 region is CASSGNRDRGGEQYF. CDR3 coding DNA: TGTGCCAGCAGCGGAAACCGGGACAGGGGGGGCGAGCAGTACTTC.